This TCR beta chain was retrieved from a study of blood T cell repertoires in COVID-19. Unmatched junction bases numbered 16, after V lost 10 bases and J lost 6 bases. From germline, CDR1 is MGHDK and CDR2 SYGVNS. CDR3 length: 16 amino acids. The method was immunoSEQ multiplex PCR; TCRdb's version includes in-frame clones alone and lacks a portion of them. The sample shows about 150,000 clones, 84% of them seen only once. Sequenced: peripheral blood. The V call is TRBV25-1, the J call TRBJ2-1; 9 bases match TRBD2. The sequence was collected from a man between 65 and 85 years old with active or convalescent COVID-19. CDR3 sequence reads: CATMTPPGREGNEQFF. The CDR3 DNA is TGTGCCACCATGACTCCGCCTGGGCGGGAGGGCAATGAGCAGTTCTTC.